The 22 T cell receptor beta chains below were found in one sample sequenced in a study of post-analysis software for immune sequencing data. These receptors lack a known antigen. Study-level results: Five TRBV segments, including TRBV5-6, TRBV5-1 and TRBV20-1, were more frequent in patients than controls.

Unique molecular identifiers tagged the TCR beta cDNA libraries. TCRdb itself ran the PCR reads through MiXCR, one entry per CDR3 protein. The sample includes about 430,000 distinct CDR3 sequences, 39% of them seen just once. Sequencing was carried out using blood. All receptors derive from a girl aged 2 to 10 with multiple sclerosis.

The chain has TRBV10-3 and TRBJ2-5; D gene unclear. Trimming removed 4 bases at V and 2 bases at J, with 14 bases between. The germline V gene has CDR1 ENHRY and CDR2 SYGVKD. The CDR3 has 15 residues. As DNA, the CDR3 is TGTGCCATCAGTGGCGAGAGGTATCCTCAAGAGACCCAGTACTTC. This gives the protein CAISGERYPQETQYF.

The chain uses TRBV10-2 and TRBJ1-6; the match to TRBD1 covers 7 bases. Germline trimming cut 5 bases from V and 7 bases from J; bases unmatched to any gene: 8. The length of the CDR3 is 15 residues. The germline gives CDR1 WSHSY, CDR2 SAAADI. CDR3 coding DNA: TGCGCCAGCAGTAATGAGAGACAGGGAAATTCACCCCTCCACTTT. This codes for CASSNERQGNSPLHF.

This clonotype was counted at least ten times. Written as DNA, the CDR3 is TGCAGCACCCGTAGAGATGAGCAGTTCTTC. Translating it yields CSTRRDEQFF. This chain links TRBV29-1 with TRBJ2-1, with D uncertain. The V end lost 8 bases, the J end lost 8 bases, and 10 bases lay between the germline ends. The CDR3 extends over 10 amino acids. CDR1 and CDR2 (germline): SQVTM, ANQGSEA.

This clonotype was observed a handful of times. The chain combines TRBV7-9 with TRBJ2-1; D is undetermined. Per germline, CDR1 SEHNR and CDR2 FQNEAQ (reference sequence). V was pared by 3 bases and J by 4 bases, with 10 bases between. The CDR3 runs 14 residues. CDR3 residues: CASSLVWDYNEQFF. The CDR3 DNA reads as TGTGCCAGCAGCTTGGTGTGGGATTACAATGAGCAGTTCTTC.

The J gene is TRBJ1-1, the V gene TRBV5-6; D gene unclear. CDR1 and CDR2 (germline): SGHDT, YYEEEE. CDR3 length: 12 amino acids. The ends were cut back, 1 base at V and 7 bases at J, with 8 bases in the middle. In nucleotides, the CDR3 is TGTGCCAGCAGCTTGTTACCGTATGAAGCTTTCTTT. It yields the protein CASSLLPYEAFF. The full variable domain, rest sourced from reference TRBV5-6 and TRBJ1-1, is DAGVTQSPTHLIKTRGQQVTLRCSPKSGHDTVSWYQQALGQGPQFIFQYYEEEERQRGNFPDRFSGHQFPNYSSELNVNALLLGDSALYLCASSLLPYEAFFGQGTRLTVV.

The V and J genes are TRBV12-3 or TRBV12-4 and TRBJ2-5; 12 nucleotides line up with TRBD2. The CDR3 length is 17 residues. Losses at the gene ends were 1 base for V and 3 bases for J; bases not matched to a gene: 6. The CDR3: CASSLGSGLAGKETQYF. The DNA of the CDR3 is TGTGCCAGCAGTTTAGGTAGCGGACTAGCGGGAAAAGAGACCCAGTACTTC.

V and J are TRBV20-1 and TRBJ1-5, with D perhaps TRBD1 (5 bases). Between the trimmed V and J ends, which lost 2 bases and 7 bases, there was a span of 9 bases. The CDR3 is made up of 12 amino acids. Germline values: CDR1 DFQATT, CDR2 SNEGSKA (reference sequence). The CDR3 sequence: CSARRGTQPQHF. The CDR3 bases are TGCAGTGCTAGAAGGGGAACGCAGCCCCAGCATTTT.

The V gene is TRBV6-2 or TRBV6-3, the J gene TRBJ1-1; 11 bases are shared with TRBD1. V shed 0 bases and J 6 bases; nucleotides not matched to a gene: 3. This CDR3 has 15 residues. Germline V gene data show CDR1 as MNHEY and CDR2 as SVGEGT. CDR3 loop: CASSYSGTGGSEAFF. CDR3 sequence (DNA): TGTGCCAGCAGTTACTCTGGGACAGGGGGTTCTGAAGCTTTCTTT.

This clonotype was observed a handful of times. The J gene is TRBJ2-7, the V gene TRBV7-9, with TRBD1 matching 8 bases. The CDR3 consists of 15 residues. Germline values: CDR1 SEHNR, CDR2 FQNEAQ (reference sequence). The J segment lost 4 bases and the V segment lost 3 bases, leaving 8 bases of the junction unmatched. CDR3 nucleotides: TGTGCCAGCAGCTTCCCCGGGACAGGCGCGTACGAGCAGTACTTC. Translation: CASSFPGTGAYEQYF.

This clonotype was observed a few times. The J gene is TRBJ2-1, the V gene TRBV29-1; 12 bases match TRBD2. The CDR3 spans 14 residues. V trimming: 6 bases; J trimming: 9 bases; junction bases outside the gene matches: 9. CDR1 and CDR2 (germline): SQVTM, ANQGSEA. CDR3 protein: CSVSSGGAFSEQFF. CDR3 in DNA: TGCAGCGTCTCTAGCGGGGGGGCGTTTTCTGAGCAGTTCTTC.

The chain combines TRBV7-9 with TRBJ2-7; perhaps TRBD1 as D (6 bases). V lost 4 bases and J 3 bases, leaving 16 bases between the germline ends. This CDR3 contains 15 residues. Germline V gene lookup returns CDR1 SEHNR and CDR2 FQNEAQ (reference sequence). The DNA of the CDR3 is TGTGCCAGCAGCTCCACAGGGCCTAGATACTACGAGCAGTACTTC. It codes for CASSSTGPRYYEQYF.

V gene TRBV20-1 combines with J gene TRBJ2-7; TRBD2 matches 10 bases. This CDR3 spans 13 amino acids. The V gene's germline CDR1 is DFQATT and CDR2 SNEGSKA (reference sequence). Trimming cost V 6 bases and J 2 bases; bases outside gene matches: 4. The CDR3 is CSATSGGAYEQYF. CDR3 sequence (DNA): TGCAGTGCCACCAGCGGGGGGGCCTACGAGCAGTACTTC.

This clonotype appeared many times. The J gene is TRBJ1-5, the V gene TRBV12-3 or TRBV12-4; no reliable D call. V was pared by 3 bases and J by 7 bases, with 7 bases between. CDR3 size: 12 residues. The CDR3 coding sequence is TGTGCCAGCAGTTTTAATGACCAGCCCCAGCATTTT. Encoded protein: CASSFNDQPQHF.

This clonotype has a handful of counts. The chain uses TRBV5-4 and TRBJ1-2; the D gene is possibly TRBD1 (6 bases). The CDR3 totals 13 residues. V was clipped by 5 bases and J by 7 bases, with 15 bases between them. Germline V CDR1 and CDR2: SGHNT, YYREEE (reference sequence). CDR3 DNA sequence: TGTGCCAGCAGTCGGGACAAGGGATCTGGCTACACCTTC. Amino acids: CASSRDKGSGYTF.

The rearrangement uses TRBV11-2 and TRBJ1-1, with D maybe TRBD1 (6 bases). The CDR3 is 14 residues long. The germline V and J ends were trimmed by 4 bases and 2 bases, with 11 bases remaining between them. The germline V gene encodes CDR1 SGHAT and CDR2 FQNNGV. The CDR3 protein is CASSSYRDNTEAFF. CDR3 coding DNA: TGTGCCAGCAGCTCATACAGGGATAACACTGAAGCTTTCTTT.

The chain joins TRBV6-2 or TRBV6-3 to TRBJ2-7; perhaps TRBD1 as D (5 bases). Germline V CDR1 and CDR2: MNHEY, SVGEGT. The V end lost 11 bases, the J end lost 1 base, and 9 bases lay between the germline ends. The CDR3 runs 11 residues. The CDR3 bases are TGTGCCGCAGGGCCGTCCTACGAGCAGTACTTC. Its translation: CAAGPSYEQYF.

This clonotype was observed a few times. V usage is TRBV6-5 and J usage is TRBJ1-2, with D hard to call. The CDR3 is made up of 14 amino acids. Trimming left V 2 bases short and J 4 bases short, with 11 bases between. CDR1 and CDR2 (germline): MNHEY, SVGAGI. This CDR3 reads CASSYAMGTYGYTF. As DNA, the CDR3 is TGTGCCAGCAGTTACGCAATGGGAACCTATGGCTACACCTTC.

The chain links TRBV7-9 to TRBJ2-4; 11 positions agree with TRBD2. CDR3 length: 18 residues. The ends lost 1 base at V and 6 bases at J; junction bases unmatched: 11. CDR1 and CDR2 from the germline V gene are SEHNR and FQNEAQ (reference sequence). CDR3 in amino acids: CASSLGALAGVGVNIQYF. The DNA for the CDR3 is TGTGCCAGCAGCTTAGGAGCACTAGCGGGAGTGGGTGTAAACATTCAGTACTTC.

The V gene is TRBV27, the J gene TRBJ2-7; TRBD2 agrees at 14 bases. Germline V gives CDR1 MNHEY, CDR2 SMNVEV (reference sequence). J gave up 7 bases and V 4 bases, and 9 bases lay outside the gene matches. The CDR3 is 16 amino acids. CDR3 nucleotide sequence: TGTGCCAGCAGTTCGGGACTAGCGGGGGCCGAGGGAGAGCAGTACTTC. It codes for CASSSGLAGAEGEQYF.

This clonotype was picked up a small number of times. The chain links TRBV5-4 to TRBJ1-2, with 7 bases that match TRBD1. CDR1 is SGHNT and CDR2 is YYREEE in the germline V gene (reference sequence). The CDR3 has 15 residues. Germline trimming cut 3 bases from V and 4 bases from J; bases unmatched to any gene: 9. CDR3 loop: CASSYGTVPSYGYTF. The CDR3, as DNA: TGTGCCAGCAGCTATGGGACAGTCCCGTCCTATGGCTACACCTTC.

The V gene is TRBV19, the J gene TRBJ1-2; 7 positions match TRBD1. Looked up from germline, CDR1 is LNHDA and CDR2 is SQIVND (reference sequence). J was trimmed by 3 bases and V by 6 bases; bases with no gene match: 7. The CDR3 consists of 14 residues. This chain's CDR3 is CASRPIGTDYGYTF. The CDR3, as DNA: TGTGCCAGTAGGCCGATCGGGACAGACTATGGCTACACCTTC.

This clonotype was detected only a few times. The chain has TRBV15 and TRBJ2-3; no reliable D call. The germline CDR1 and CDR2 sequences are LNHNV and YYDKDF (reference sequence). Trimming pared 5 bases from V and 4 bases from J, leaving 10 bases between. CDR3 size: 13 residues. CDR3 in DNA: TGTGCCACCAGCCTTAGTGTCGCAGATACGCAGTATTTT. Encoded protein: CATSLSVADTQYF.